This passage covers 23 T cell receptor beta chains from one sample sequenced in a study of vaccination effects on CD4 cells after COVID-19. No antigen is known for these receptors. The table came from immunoSEQ multiplex PCR; TCRdb's copy has only in-frame clones and leaves some out. The top ten hold roughly 1.6% of the sample, which has roughly 68,000 clones, 74% seen once. Sequencing was preceded by expansion of antigen-specific CD4+ T cells with viral peptide pools in the ViraFEST assay. Researchers isolated CD4+ T cells once ten to eleven days of culture had elapsed. Subjects were given two BNT162b2 or mRNA-1273 vaccine doses. The sample was CD4+ T cells from PBMCs cultured with HCoV-229E spike peptides, taken after COVID-19 vaccination. The receptors derive from a human donor who received a COVID-19 vaccine.

This clone appeared a few times. V gene TRBV9 combines with J gene TRBJ2-1, with TRBD1 identical over 9 bases. V was pared by 4 bases and J by 8 bases, with 7 bases of the junction left unmatched. The CDR3 is 14 amino acids. CDR1 SGDLS and CDR2 YYNGEE come from the germline V gene. The CDR3 is CASSPGQGRHEQFF. The DNA for the CDR3 is TGTGCCAGCAGCCCGGGACAGGGTCGACATGAGCAGTTCTTC.

This clone was picked up a small number of times. The rearrangement uses TRBV11-2 and TRBJ1-1; a possible D gene is TRBD1 (6 bases). CDR3 length: 14 amino acids. The V and J ends lost 3 bases and 1 base respectively, with 9 bases between them. In germline, CDR1 is SGHAT, CDR2 FQNNGV. For the CDR3, the DNA is TGTGCCAGCAGCTTTGCAGGGGCGAACACTGAAGCTTTCTTT. Protein: CASSFAGANTEAFF.

The chain combines TRBV6-5 with TRBJ1-1; no reliable D call. V gave up 0 bases and J gave up 0 bases, with 8 bases separating them. The germline CDR1 and CDR2 sequences are MNHEY and SVGAGI. This CDR3 has 15 amino acids. CDR3: CASSYSWTVNTEAFF. The CDR3 DNA follows: TGTGCCAGCAGTTACTCGTGGACGGTGAACACTGAAGCTTTCTTT.

The chain carries TRBV18 and TRBJ1-5; 7 bases are a match to TRBD1. This CDR3 spans 15 amino acids. V was pared by 3 bases and J by 6 bases, with 8 bases of the junction left unmatched. From germline, CDR1 is KGHSH and CDR2 LQKENI. CDR3 sequence (DNA): TGTGCCAGCTCACCTACAGGAGGGGGCAGTCAGCCCCAGCATTTT. This sequence encodes CASSPTGGGSQPQHF.

This clone was found a few times. The V gene is TRBV19, the J gene TRBJ2-3, with 11 bases aligning to TRBD2. The CDR3 has 16 amino acids. In germline, CDR1 is LNHDA, CDR2 SQIVND (reference sequence). J lost 4 bases, V lost 9 bases, and 12 bases had no gene match. CDR3 DNA sequence: TGTGCCAGCCGGAATCTCGGGACTAGCGGATCAGATACGCAGTATTTT. Its translation: CASRNLGTSGSDTQYF.

As for this clone: Other DNA sequences within the sample encode an identical CDR3. This chain connects TRBV6-5 to TRBJ2-2; 7 bases are a match to TRBD1. The CDR3 spans 15 residues. Trimming took 3 bases from V and 0 from J; bases not matched to a gene: 1. Germline CDR1 and CDR2: MNHEY and SVGAGI. The CDR3, as DNA: TGTGCCAGCAGTTATGACAGGGCGAACACCGGGGAGCTGTTTTTT. Its translation: CASSYDRANTGELFF.

This clone showed up just once. V usage is TRBV19 and J usage is TRBJ2-3, with 12 bases matching TRBD2. Germline CDR1 reads LNHDA; CDR2 reads SQIVND (reference sequence). Trimming at V came to 1 base and at J to 2 bases, leaving 1 base not matched to a gene. This CDR3 region has 16 residues. In DNA, the CDR3 is TGTGCCAGTAGTATAGGGACTAGCGGGGTCACAGATACGCAGTATTTT. It is translated as CASSIGTSGVTDTQYF.

The chain joins TRBV6-2 or TRBV6-3 to TRBJ2-6, with D perhaps matching TRBD1 or TRBD2 (5 bases each). This CDR3 has 15 residues. V shed 2 bases and J shed 1 base, with 6 bases lying between them. Germline lookup yields CDR1 MNHEY and CDR2 SVGEGT. The CDR3 here is CASSYGGSGANVLTF. CDR3 bases: TGTGCCAGCAGTTACGGGGGATCTGGGGCCAACGTCCTGACTTTC.

CDR3 in amino acids: CASSTTRAGSYEQYV. CDR3 in DNA: TGTGCCAGCAGCACTACCCGGGCTGGGTCCTACGAGCAGTACGTC. This sequence joins TRBV6-6 and TRBJ2-7; the D is unclear. Germline CDR1 is MNHNY and CDR2 is SVGAGI (reference sequence). CDR3 size: 15 residues. Trimming left V 6 bases short and J 1 base short, with 16 bases between.

The V call is TRBV6-5, the J call TRBJ1-2; D ambiguous. In germline, CDR1 is MNHEY, CDR2 SVGAGI. V was clipped by 7 bases and J by 4 bases, with 10 bases between them. The CDR3 totals 12 residues. DNA of the CDR3: TGTGCCAGCATGACGACACTCTATGGCTACACCTTC. Its protein product is CASMTTLYGYTF.

V gene TRBV5-1 combines with J gene TRBJ2-5; 8 positions agree with TRBD1. The CDR3 contains 15 residues. Germline CDR1 and CDR2: SGHRS and YFSETQ. The ends lost 0 bases at V and 4 bases at J; junction bases unmatched: 5. CDR3 nucleotide sequence: TGCGCCAGCAGCTTGGAACAGGGGGTCCCAGAGACCCAGTACTTC. Translated: CASSLEQGVPETQYF.

This chain links TRBV5-1 with TRBJ2-1; TRBD2 agrees at 11 bases. The CDR3 sequence is 17 residues long. Germline CDR1 and CDR2: SGHRS and YFSETQ. The V and J ends lost 4 bases and 8 bases, in that order; junction bases with no gene match: 14. CDR3 amino acids: CASSAPLAGGRFDEQFF. In DNA form, the CDR3 reads TGCGCCAGCAGCGCTCCCCTAGCGGGGGGTAGATTCGATGAGCAGTTCTTC.

J is TRBJ1-4 and V is TRBV6-5; D gene ambiguous. Germline V gene sequence: CDR1 MNHEY, CDR2 SVGAGI. This CDR3 has 13 amino acids. Trimming stripped 8 bases from V and 8 bases from J, with 15 bases between. Here the CDR3 DNA reads TGTGCCAGCGATCGGGGAGGCGAAGAAAAACTGTTTTTT. Its translation: CASDRGGEEKLFF.

This clone has a handful of counts. The rearrangement links TRBV29-1 to TRBJ1-2, with D unclear. The CDR3 loop spans 13 amino acids. V was shortened by 7 bases and J by 0 bases, with 12 bases between the two germline ends. Germline V gene lookup returns CDR1 SQVTM and CDR2 ANQGSEA. CDR3 bases: TGCAGCGCTTCAATCCAGGCTAACTATGGCTACACCTTC. Protein sequence: CSASIQANYGYTF.

This rearrangement joins TRBV27 to TRBJ1-1, with a tentative D call TRBD1 (6 bases). V gave up 2 bases and J gave up 0 bases, with 13 bases separating them. The CDR3 length is 16 residues. CDR1 is MNHEY, CDR2 SMNVEV, per germline (reference sequence). CDR3 loop: CASSLRRTAVNTEAFF. The CDR3 bases are TGTGCCAGCAGTTTACGTCGGACAGCAGTGAACACTGAAGCTTTCTTT.

The CDR3: CASSQVSRAQYF. The CDR3 DNA reads TGTGCCAGCAGCCAAGTTAGCAGGGCCCAGTACTTC. The chain recombines TRBV3-1 (or the pseudogene TRBV3-2) with TRBJ2-5, with D possibly matching TRBD1 (5 bases). The germline V gene has CDR1 LGHDT and CDR2 YNNKEL (reference sequence). Deletions cut 1 base from V and 9 bases from J, with 9 bases between. This CDR3 is built from 12 residues.

This clone came up a few times. The chain joins TRBV28 to TRBJ1-2; 7 nucleotides align to TRBD1. Germline V lookup: CDR1 MDHEN, CDR2 SYDVKM. The CDR3 is 13 residues long. With V trimmed by 11 bases and J by 8 bases, 14 bases remained unmatched. As DNA, the CDR3 is TGTGCCGACCGGGACAGCTCAACGGGAGGCTACACCTTC. Protein sequence: CADRDSSTGGYTF.

The chain recombines TRBV5-5 with TRBJ1-2; D perhaps matches TRBD1 (5 bases). The germline CDR1 and CDR2 sequences are SGHKS and YYEKEE (reference sequence). Trimming shortened V by 4 bases and J by 8 bases, and 27 bases separated the two germline ends. CDR3 length: 17 amino acids. The CDR3 here is CASSRTVNAGGSVGYTF. The CDR3 coding sequence is TGTGCCAGCAGCCGTACCGTTAACGCCGGGGGGTCTGTAGGCTACACCTTC.

The chain carries TRBV6-5 and TRBJ1-2; D unclear. CDR1 is MNHEY and CDR2 is SVGAGI in the germline V gene. The V end lost 8 bases, the J end lost 5 bases, and 12 bases lay between the germline ends. The CDR3 runs 12 residues. The CDR3 region has the DNA TGTGCCAGCGAGACCCTCCCTTATGGCTACACCTTC. It encodes CASETLPYGYTF.

The rearrangement links TRBV7-3 to TRBJ2-2, with no clear D. The CDR3 runs 14 residues. Germline lookup yields CDR1 SGHTA and CDR2 FQGTGA. Trimming left V 3 bases short and J 4 bases short, with 9 bases between. CDR3 DNA: TGTGCCAGCAGCTTTAACGGAATCACCGGGGAGCTGTTTTTT. It encodes CASSFNGITGELFF.

This clone came up a few times. This CDR3 is CASSPSGGSYEQYV. In DNA form, the CDR3 reads TGTGCCAGCTCACCATCAGGGGGCTCTTACGAGCAGTACGTC. This chain uses TRBV18 with TRBJ2-7; TRBD1 matches at 8 bases. This CDR3 comprises 14 residues. From germline, CDR1 is KGHSH and CDR2 LQKENI. The V segment lost 2 bases and the J segment 4 bases; nucleotides outside the gene matches: 4.

The rearrangement links TRBV30 to TRBJ2-5; a weak D match, TRBD1 (5 bases). Looked up from germline, CDR1 is GTSNPN and CDR2 is SVGIG (reference sequence). CDR3 length equals 14 residues. Trimming removed 0 bases from V and 4 bases from J, with 12 bases in between. In DNA form, the CDR3 reads TGTGCCTGGAGTGTCAAGGGGCAGCGAGAGACCCAGTACTTC. Its translation: CAWSVKGQRETQYF.

The rearrangement uses TRBV2 and TRBJ2-3; weak D call: TRBD1 (8 bases). Looked up from germline, CDR1 is SNHLY and CDR2 is FYNNEI. The V end was cut by 6 bases, the J end by 6 bases, with 19 bases between. The CDR3 spans 15 residues. This chain's CDR3 is CASRQRTGRGDTQYF. CDR3 DNA sequence: TGTGCCAGCAGACAAAGGACAGGGAGGGGGGATACGCAGTATTTT.